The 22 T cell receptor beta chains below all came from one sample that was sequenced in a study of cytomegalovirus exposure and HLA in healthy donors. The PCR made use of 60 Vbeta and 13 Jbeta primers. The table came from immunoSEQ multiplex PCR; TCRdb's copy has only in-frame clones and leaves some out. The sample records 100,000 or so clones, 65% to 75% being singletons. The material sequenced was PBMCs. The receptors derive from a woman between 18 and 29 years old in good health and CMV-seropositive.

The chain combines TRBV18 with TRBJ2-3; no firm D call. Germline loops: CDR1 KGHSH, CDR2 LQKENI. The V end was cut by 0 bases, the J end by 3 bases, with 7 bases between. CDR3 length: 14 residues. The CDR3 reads CASSPPYGTDTQYF. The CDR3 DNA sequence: TGTGCCAGCTCACCACCCTACGGTACAGATACGCAGTATTTT.

CDR3 nucleotides: TGCGCCAGCAGCCAAGAGGAGTTAGCGGGGCGTAGGGAGACCCAGTACTTC. This encodes CASSQEELAGRRETQYF. The rearrangement uses TRBV4-1 and TRBJ2-5, with 8 bases identical to TRBD2. Germline-derived CDR1 and CDR2 are MGHRA and YSYEKL. V trimming: 0 bases; J trimming: 5 bases; junction bases outside the gene matches: 11. CDR3 length: 17 amino acids.

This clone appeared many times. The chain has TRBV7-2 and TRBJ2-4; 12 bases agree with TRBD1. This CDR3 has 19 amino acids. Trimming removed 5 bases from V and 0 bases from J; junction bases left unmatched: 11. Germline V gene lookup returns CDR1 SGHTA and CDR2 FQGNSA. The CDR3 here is CASSGPGQGAVLAKNIQYF. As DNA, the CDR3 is TGTGCCAGCAGCGGTCCGGGACAGGGGGCCGTCTTAGCCAAAAACATTCAGTACTTC.

CDR3 sequence: CAWSPKDRNTEAFF. Here the CDR3 DNA reads TGTGCCTGGAGTCCAAAGGACAGGAACACTGAAGCTTTCTTT. The rearrangement uses TRBV30 and TRBJ1-1; maybe TRBD1 (6 bases). Trimming shortened V by 2 bases and J by 1 base, and 11 bases separated the two germline ends. The CDR3 has 14 amino acids. CDR1 and CDR2 (germline): GTSNPN, SVGIG (reference sequence).

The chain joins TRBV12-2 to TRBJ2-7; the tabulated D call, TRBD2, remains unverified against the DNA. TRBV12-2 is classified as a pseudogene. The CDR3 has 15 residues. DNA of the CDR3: TGTGCAAGTCGCTTCCACGGGACTAGCGGCTACGAGCAGTACTTC. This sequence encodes CASRFHGTSGYEQYF.

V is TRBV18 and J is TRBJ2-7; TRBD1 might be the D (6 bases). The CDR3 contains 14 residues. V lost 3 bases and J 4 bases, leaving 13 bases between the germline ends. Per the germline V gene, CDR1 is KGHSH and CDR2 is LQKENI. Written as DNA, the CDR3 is TGTGCCAGCTCACCGCCCGGACAGAGGTACGAGCAGTACTTC. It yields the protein CASSPPGQRYEQYF. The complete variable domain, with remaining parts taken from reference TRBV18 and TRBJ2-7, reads NAGVMQNPRHLVRRRGQEARLRCSPMKGHSHVYWYRQLPEEGLKFMVYLQKENIIDESGMPKERFSAEFPKEGPSILRIQQVVRGDSAAYFCASSPPGQRYEQYFGPGTRLTVT.

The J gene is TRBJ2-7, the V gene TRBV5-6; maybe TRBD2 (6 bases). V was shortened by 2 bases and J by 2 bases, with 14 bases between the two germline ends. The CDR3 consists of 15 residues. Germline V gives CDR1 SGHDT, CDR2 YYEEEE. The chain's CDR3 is CASSFNPVAAYEQYF. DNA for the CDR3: TGTGCCAGCAGCTTTAATCCGGTAGCGGCCTACGAGCAGTACTTC.

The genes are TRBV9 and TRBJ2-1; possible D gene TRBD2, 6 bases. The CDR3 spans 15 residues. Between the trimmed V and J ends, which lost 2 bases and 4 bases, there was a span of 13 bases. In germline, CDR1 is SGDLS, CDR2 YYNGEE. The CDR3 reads CASSVSSENYNEQFF. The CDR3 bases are TGTGCCAGCAGCGTTTCTAGCGAGAATTACAATGAGCAGTTCTTC.

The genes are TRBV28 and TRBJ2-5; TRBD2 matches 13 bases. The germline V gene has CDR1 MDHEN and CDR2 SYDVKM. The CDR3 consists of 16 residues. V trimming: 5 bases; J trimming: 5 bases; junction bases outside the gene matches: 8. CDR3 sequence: CASSRGLAGDGETQYF. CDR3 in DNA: TGTGCCAGCAGTCGCGGACTAGCGGGAGATGGGGAGACCCAGTACTTC.

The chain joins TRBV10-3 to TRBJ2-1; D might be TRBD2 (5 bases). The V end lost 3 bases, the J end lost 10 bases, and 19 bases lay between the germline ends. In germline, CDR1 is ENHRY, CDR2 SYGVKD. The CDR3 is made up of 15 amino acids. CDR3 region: CAISDRLTPYGEQFF. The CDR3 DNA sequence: TGTGCCATCAGTGATAGACTAACTCCGTACGGGGAGCAGTTCTTC.

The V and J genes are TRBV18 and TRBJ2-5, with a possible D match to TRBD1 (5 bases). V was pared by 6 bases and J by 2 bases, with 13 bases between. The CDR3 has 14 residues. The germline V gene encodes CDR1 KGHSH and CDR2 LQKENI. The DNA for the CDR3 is TGTGCCAGCTCCCTTGGGGCAGGTCAAGAGACCCAGTACTTC. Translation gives CASSLGAGQETQYF.

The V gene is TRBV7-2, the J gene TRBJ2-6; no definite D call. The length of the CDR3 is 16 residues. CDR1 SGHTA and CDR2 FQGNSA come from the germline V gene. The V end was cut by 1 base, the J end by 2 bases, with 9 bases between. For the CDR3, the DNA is TGTGCCAGCAGCTTAGTGCCCCTAGCTGGGGCCAACGTCCTGACTTTC. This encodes CASSLVPLAGANVLTF.

This CDR3 reads CASSLIGTPGDEQFF. In DNA, the CDR3 is TGTGCCAGCAGCTTAATCGGCACCCCGGGGGATGAGCAGTTCTTC. The chain has TRBV7-3 and TRBJ2-1; D is perhaps TRBD2 (6 bases). CDR3 length: 15 residues. V gave up 1 base and J gave up 8 bases, with 15 bases separating them. From germline, CDR1 is SGHTA and CDR2 FQGTGA.

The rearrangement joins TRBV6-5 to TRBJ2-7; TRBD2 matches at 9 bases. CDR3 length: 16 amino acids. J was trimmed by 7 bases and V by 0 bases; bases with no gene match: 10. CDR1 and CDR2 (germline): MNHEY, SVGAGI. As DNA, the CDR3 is TGTGCCAGCAGTTACTCGCTAGCGGGAATGTACTTTGAGCAGTACTTC. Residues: CASSYSLAGMYFEQYF.

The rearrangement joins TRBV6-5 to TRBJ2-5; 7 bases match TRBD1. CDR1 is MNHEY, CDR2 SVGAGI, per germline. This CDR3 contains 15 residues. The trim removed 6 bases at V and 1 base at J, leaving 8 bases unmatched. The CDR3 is CASRATGLPQETQYF. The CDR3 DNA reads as TGTGCCAGCAGGGCGACAGGGTTACCCCAAGAGACCCAGTACTTC.

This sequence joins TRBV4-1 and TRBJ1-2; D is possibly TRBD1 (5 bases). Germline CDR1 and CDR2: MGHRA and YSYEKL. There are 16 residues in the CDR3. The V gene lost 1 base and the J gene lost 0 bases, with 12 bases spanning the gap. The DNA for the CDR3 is TGCGCCAGCAGCCAAGTACAGGCGGGAGCTAACTATGGCTACACCTTC. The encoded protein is CASSQVQAGANYGYTF.

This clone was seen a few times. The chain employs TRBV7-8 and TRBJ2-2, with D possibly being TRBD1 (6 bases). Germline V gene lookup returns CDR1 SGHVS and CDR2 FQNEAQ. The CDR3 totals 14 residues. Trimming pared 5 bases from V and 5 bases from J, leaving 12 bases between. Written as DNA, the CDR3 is TGTGCCAGCAGCCCCTTACAGGGAACCGGGGAGCTGTTTTTT. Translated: CASSPLQGTGELFF.

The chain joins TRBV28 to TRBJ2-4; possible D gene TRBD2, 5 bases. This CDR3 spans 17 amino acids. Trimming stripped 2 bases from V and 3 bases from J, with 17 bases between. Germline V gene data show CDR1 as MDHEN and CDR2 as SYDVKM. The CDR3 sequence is CASSLRDGRSNKNIQYF. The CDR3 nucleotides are TGTGCCAGCAGTTTACGGGATGGGCGGTCCAACAAAAACATTCAGTACTTC.

The CDR3 protein is CSVRGGETQYF. Written as DNA, the CDR3 is TGCAGCGTTCGGGGAGGAGAGACCCAGTACTTC. V usage is TRBV29-1 and J usage is TRBJ2-5, with D possibly being TRBD2 (6 bases). With 5 bases removed from V and 4 bases from J, the gap between germline ends came to 8 bases. CDR1 SQVTM and CDR2 ANQGSEA come from the germline V gene. The length of the CDR3 is 11 residues.

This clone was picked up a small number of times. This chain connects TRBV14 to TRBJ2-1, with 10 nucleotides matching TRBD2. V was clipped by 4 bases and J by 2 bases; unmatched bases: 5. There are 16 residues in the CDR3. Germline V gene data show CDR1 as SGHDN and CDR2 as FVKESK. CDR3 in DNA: TGTGCCAGCAGCCCCCACCTAGCGGGAGCCTACAATGAGCAGTTCTTC. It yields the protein CASSPHLAGAYNEQFF.

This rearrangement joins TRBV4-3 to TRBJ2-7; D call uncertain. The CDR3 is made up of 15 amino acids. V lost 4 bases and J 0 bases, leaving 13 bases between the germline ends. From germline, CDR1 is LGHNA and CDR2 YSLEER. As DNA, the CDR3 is TGCGCCAGCAGCCCTGAGGCATTTAGCTCCTACGAGCAGTACTTC. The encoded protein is CASSPEAFSSYEQYF.

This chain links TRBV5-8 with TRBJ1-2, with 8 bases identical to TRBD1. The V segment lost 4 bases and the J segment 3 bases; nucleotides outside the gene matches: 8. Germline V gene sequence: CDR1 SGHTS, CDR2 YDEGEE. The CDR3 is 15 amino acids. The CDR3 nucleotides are TGTGCCAGCAGCCATGGACAGGGATGGGACTATGGCTACACCTTC. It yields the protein CASSHGQGWDYGYTF. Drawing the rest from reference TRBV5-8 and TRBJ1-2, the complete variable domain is EAGVTQSPTHLIKTRGQQATLRCSPISGHTSVYWYQQALGLGLQFLLWYDEGEERNRGNFPPRFSGRQFPNYSSELNVNALELEDSALYLCASSHGQGWDYGYTFGSGTRLTVV.